The rows below give T cell receptor beta chains drawn from one sample of a study of shared clonotypes between healthy human individuals. The method was immunoSEQ multiplex PCR; TCRdb's version includes in-frame clones alone and lacks a portion of them. The table includes a few hundred thousand clones, under 80% detected once. The sample comprised memory CD4+ T cells sorted from blood. The receptor source for this set is a man younger than 45 in good health. The CDR3 runs from the conserved cysteine through the conserved F or W. A D gene is named only where the DNA matches it firmly. Size is omitted from some rows. Given values are once, few, many or a class for expanded clones.

TRBV7-2	.	TRBJ2-2	.	CASSRDGVAAPSELFF	TGTGCCAGCAGCCGAGACGGGGTAGCGGCCCCGTCGGAGCTGTTTTTT
TRBV5-1	.	TRBJ1-3	.	CASSLGPGGNTIYF	TGCGCCAGCAGCTTGGGGCCAGGAGGAAACACCATATATTTT
TRBV6-1	.	TRBJ2-2	.	CASSEVGNTGELFF	TGTGCCAGCAGTGAAGTGGGCAATACCGGGGAGCTGTTTTTT
TRBV7-2	.	TRBJ2-5	once	CASSPFGQETQYF	TGTGCCAGCAGTCCATTTGGCCAAGAGACCCAGTACTTC
TRBV7-9	.	TRBJ2-7	.	CASSNPGQSSYEQYF	TGTGCCAGCAGCAACCCAGGGCAGAGCTCCTACGAGCAGTACTTC
TRBV6-5	.	TRBJ1-1	few	CASSESVQTRAFF	TGTGCCAGCAGTGAATCTGTACAGACTCGAGCTTTCTTT
TRBV5-1	.	TRBJ2-1	.	CASSGWEVGNEQFF	TGCGCCAGCAGCGGGTGGGAGGTTGGGAATGAGCAGTTCTTC
TRBV5-1	TRBD2	TRBJ2-3	.	CASSSVAGFGTDTQYF	TGCGCCAGCAGCTCCGTAGCGGGATTTGGAACAGATACGCAGTATTTT
TRBV4-2	.	TRBJ1-5	.	CASSQDRARQNSNQPQHF	TGTGCCAGCAGCCAAGATAGGGCCAGACAGAATAGCAATCAGCCCCAGCATTTT
TRBV27	TRBD1	TRBJ2-1	.	CASSLSHGTGDNEQFF	TGTGCCAGCAGTTTATCGCACGGGACAGGGGACAATGAGCAGTTCTTC
TRBV6-5	.	TRBJ1-5	few	CASSSTGLHQPQHF	TGTGCCAGCAGCTCGACAGGACTACATCAGCCCCAGCATTTT
TRBV19	TRBD1	TRBJ1-4	.	CASRNLNRGLFEKLFF	TGTGCCAGTAGGAACCTTAACAGGGGGCTTTTTGAAAAACTGTTTTTT
TRBV5-6	TRBD1	TRBJ2-2	few	CASSSRGRPNTGELFF	TGTGCCAGCAGCAGCAGGGGGCGCCCAAACACCGGGGAGCTGTTTTTT
TRBV13	.	TRBJ2-3	.	CASSPRITDTQYF	TGTGCCAGCAGCCCTCGTATCACAGATACGCAGTATTTT
TRBV5-8	.	TRBJ1-5	.	CASSLGRQQPQHF	TGTGCCAGCAGCTTGGGGCGGCAACAGCCCCAGCATTTT
TRBV6-1	.	TRBJ1-2	few	CASSGNRLNYGYTF	TGTGCCAGCAGTGGAAACAGGCTTAACTATGGCTACACCTTC
TRBV20-1	.	TRBJ2-7	.	CSARDFYEQYF	TGCAGTGCTAGAGACTTCTACGAGCAGTACTTC
TRBV14	.	TRBJ1-4	many	CASSLGSRVEFLGPFYEKLFF	TGTGCCAGCAGCCTAGGGAGCCGGGTCGAGTTCCTGGGGCCCTTCTACGAAAAACTGTTTTTT
TRBV5-1	TRBD1	TRBJ2-1	.	CASSWADRGRNEQFF	TGCGCCAGCAGCTGGGCGGACAGGGGGAGGAATGAGCAGTTCTTC
TRBV5-5	.	TRBJ1-5	.	CASSYGNQPQHF	TGTGCCAGCTCCTATGGGAATCAGCCCCAGCATTTT
TRBV11-3	TRBD2	TRBJ2-2	.	CASSSYRGLAGAENTGELFF	TGTGCCAGCAGCTCCTACCGGGGACTAGCGGGAGCGGAGAACACCGGGGAGCTGTTTTTT
TRBV5-4	.	TRBJ2-1	once	CASSQEGLDNEQFF	TGTGCCAGCAGTCAGGAGGGCCTAGACAATGAGCAGTTCTTC
TRBV5-6	.	TRBJ2-1	.	CASSRGPSAFNEQFF	TGTGCCAGCAGCCGGGGGCCTTCGGCGTTCAATGAGCAGTTCTTC
TRBV2	.	TRBJ2-7	.	CASSGGYREQYF	TGTGCCAGCAGTGGAGGGTATCGGGAGCAGTACTTC
TRBV7-9	.	TRBJ2-1	.	CASSFSHNEQFF	TGTGCCAGCAGCTTTTCCCACAATGAGCAGTTCTTC
TRBV9	.	TRBJ2-1	.	CASSVFETHNEQFF	TGTGCCAGCAGCGTGTTCGAGACCCACAATGAGCAGTTCTTC
TRBV7-2	.	TRBJ2-1	.	CASSLIRLFEQFF	TGTGCCAGCAGCTTAATCCGGCTCTTTGAGCAGTTCTTC
TRBV2	.	TRBJ1-3	.	CASSLDIIYGNTIYF	TGTGCCAGCAGTCTTGATATCATATACGGAAACACCATATATTTT